The source of this T cell receptor beta chain is a study of regulatory T cells in long-lasting Graves disease. Turning to the study itself: More than 5 years of antithyroid drugs with positive TSH receptor antibodies defined persistent Graves' disease. The study's findings and limits: Between persistent patients, a few thousand public clonotypes were shared, exceeding the roughly 940 shared between new patients.

The TCR beta library used iRepertoire HTBI primers with Arm-PCR amplification of CDR3. TCRdb reprocessed the multiplex PCR reads via MiXCR and lists one record per CDR3 protein. Of about 400,000 distinct CDR3 sequences in the sample, less than 25% were seen once. Time point defined: persistent/refractory GD, antithyroid drugs over 5 years with positive TRAb. There was RNA extracted from PBMCs, and the TCR library was made from it. For this clonotype: Its antigen remains unidentified.

V shed 6 bases and J shed 3 bases, with 12 bases lying between them. This CDR3 comprises 13 residues. The germline CDR1 and CDR2 sequences are MNHNS and SASEGT. This clonotype originated in a female donor with Graves disease. The input for sequencing was peripheral blood mononuclear cells (PBMCs), taken when the disease was refractory, from a patient treated with antithyroid drugs. The chain links TRBV6-1 to TRBJ2-7; possible D gene TRBD2, 6 bases. The CDR3 DNA reads as TGTGCCAGCAGGGAGGGCCCTCTCTACGAGCAGTACTTC. Protein sequence: CASREGPLYEQYF.